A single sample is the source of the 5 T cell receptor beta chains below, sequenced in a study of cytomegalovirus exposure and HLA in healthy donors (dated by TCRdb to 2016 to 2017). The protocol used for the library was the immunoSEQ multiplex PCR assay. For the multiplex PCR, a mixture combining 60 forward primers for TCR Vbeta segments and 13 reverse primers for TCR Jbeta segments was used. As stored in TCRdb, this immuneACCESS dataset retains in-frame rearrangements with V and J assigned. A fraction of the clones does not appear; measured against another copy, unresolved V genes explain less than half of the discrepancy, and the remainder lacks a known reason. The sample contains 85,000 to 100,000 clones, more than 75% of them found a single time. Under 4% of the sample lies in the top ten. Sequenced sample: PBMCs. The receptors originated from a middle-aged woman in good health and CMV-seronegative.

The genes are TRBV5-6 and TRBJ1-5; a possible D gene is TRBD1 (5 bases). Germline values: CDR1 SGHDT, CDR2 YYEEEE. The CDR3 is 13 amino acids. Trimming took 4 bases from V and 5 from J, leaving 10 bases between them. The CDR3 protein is CASSLGRDQPQHF. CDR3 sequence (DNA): TGTGCCAGCAGCCTGGGACGGGATCAGCCCCAGCATTTT. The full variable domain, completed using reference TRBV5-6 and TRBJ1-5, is DAGVTQSPTHLIKTRGQQVTLRCSPKSGHDTVSWYQQALGQGPQFIFQYYEEEERQRGNFPDRFSGHQFPNYSSELNVNALLLGDSALYLCASSLGRDQPQHFGDGTRLSIL.

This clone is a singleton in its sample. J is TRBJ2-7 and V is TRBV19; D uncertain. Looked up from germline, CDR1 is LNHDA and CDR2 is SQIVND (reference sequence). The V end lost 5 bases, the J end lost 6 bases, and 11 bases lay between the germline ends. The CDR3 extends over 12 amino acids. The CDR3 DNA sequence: TGTGCCAGTAGTGCCTGGAGCTCCGAGCAGTACTTC. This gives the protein CASSAWSSEQYF.

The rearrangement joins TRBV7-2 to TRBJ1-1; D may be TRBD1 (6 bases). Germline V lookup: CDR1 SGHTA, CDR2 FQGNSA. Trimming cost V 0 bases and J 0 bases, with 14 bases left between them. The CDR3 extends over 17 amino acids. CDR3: CASSLARQGFMNTEAFF. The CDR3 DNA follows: TGTGCCAGCAGCTTAGCGCGGCAGGGGTTCATGAACACTGAAGCTTTCTTT.

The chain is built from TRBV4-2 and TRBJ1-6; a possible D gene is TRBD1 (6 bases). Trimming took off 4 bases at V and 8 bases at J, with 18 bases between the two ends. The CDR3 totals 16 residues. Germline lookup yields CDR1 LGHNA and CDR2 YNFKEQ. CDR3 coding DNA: TGTGCCAGCAGCCCGCGACCTGACAGGCGGGATTCACCCCTCCACTTT. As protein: CASSPRPDRRDSPLHF.

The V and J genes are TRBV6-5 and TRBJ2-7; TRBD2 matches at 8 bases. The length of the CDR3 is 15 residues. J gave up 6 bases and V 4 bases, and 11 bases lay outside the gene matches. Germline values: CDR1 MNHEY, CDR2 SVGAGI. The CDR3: CASSSSGGGGSEQYF. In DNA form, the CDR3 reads TGTGCCAGCAGTTCCTCCGGGGGGGGAGGATCCGAGCAGTACTTC.